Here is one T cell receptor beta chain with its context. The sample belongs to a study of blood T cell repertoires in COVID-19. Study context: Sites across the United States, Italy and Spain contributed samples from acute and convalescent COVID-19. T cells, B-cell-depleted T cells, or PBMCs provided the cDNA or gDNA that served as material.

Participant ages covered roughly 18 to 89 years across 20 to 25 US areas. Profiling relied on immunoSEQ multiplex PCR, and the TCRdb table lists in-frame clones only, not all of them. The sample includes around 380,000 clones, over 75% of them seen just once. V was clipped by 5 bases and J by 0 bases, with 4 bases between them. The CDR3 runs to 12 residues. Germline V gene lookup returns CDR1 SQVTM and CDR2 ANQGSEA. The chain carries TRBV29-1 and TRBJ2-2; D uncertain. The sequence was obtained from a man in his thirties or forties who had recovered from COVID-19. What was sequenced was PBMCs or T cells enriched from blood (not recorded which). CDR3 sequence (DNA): TGCAGCGTTTCTACGAACACCGGGGAGCTGTTTTTT. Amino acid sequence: CSVSTNTGELFF.